This T cell receptor (beta chain) stems from a study of blood T cell repertoires in COVID-19. Study context: PBMCs, B-cell-depleted T cells, or T cells were the source of the cDNA or gDNA that made up the material.

While infection was still active, Seattle patients were enrolled and then followed longitudinally. Here immunoSEQ multiplex PCR was the method, and the copy in TCRdb shows in-frame clones only, minus some. The sample gives under 400,000 clones, approximately 90% of which show up once; 1.5% to 2% is in the top ten. Germline CDR1 and CDR2: SGHTA and FQGNSA. The V end was cut by 4 bases, the J end by 2 bases, with 14 bases between. The CDR3 runs to 16 residues. Source material: peripheral blood. This sequence originates from a woman aged 30 to 39 with COVID-19, enrolled during active disease. This chain joins TRBV7-2 and TRBJ2-2, with D maybe TRBD1 (6 bases). DNA for the CDR3: TGTGCCAGCAGCTCCAGGGGTCGGGTTAACACCGGGGAGCTGTTTTTT. Translating it yields CASSSRGRVNTGELFF.